This is a list of T cell receptor beta chains from one sample in a study of shared clonotypes between healthy human individuals. Assay: immunoSEQ multiplex PCR; the TCRdb copy retains only in-frame clones and omits some. The profile shows about 2.3 million clones, over 90% of them singletons. Sample: naive CD4+ T cells from PBMCs. The receptor set was obtained from a man between 18 and 35 years old in good health. Some clones in this sample may be carry-over from other donors' samples. CDR3s leave out the opening cysteine and the closing phenylalanine or tryptophan.

v_call: TRBV19
j_call: TRBJ1-2
cdr3_aa: ASSMGGTGDSIGYT

v_call: TRBV18
j_call: TRBJ1-1
cdr3_aa: ASSPNIPRTGSSSGAF

v_call: TRBV4-2
j_call: TRBJ1-2
cdr3_aa: ASSQAGTDGYT

v_call: TRBV5-1
j_call: TRBJ2-7
cdr3_aa: ASSPGLAGGPHYEQY

v_call: TRBV29-1
j_call: TRBJ2-5
cdr3_aa: SAGLAGGLQETQY

v_call: TRBV7-9
j_call: TRBJ2-1
cdr3_aa: ASSFPTSGSSYNEQF

v_call: TRBV7-9
j_call: TRBJ2-1
cdr3_aa: ASSLQGRGEQF

v_call: TRBV28
j_call: TRBJ1-2
cdr3_aa: ASSLVGRGNYGYT

v_call: TRBV2
j_call: TRBJ1-2
cdr3_aa: ASSVGGSGYT

v_call: TRBV7-9
j_call: TRBJ1-1
cdr3_aa: ASSQGTGRGTEAF

v_call: TRBV5-4
j_call: TRBJ1-3
cdr3_aa: ASSLGGTDSGNTIY

v_call: TRBV7-2
j_call: TRBJ1-2
cdr3_aa: ASSFVHRDPYGYT

v_call: TRBV29-1
j_call: TRBJ2-1
cdr3_aa: SAPRGLSSYNEQF

v_call: TRBV19
j_call: TRBJ2-7
cdr3_aa: ASSIKQGYEQY

v_call: TRBV6-5
j_call: TRBJ2-1
cdr3_aa: AVKRRSGNNNEQF

v_call: TRBV7-3
j_call: TRBJ2-3
cdr3_aa: ASSQAGDTQY

v_call: TRBV6-6
j_call: TRBJ2-5
cdr3_aa: ASSSTGGGETQY

v_call: TRBV29-1
j_call: TRBJ1-1
cdr3_aa: SGAEGTGPGTEAF

v_call: TRBV15
j_call: TRBJ2-7
cdr3_aa: ATNPGQGASYEQY

v_call: TRBV7-9
j_call: TRBJ2-7
cdr3_aa: ASSPSPGLAFGTYEQY

v_call: TRBV7-6
j_call: TRBJ2-7
cdr3_aa: ASSATSGYEQY

v_call: TRBV9
j_call: TRBJ2-7
cdr3_aa: ASSVLTSGSDGEQY

v_call: TRBV7-2
j_call: TRBJ1-5
cdr3_aa: ASSPRDRSNQPQH

v_call: TRBV19
j_call: TRBJ2-1
cdr3_aa: ASSIFSGRHNEQF

v_call: TRBV5-7
j_call: TRBJ2-7
cdr3_aa: ASSLWSANYEQY